Each of the 9 T cell receptor beta chains below was sequenced from the same sample in a study of blood T cell repertoires in COVID-19. Using immunoSEQ multiplex PCR, the repertoire was profiled, and TCRdb retains in-frame clones only, with some absent. The repertoire has 100,000 or so clones, over 80% of them found once; the top ten carry roughly 3.9%. Source material: peripheral blood. The origin of the receptors is a woman in her forties or fifties in a cohort sampled during active COVID-19.

This clone was seen more than once but under ten times. V gene TRBV10-3 combines with J gene TRBJ1-2; 7 bases are a match to TRBD1. Looked up from germline, CDR1 is ENHRY and CDR2 is SYGVKD. With V trimmed by 9 bases and J by 0 bases, 4 bases remained unmatched. The CDR3 consists of 13 residues. CDR3 DNA: TGTGCCATAGGGACAGCTACTAACTATGGCTACACCTTC. As protein: CAIGTATNYGYTF.

The CDR3 DNA sequence: TGTGCCAGCAGCTTATATGGGAGTAGCTCCTACAATGAGCAGTTCTTC. This codes for CASSLYGSSSYNEQFF. This sequence joins TRBV13 and TRBJ2-1, with TRBD2 as a possible D gene (5 bases). The CDR3 runs 16 residues. Germline V gives CDR1 PRHDT, CDR2 FYEKMQ (reference sequence). Trimming took off 2 bases at V and 0 bases at J, with 11 bases between the two ends.

This rearrangement joins TRBV11-3 to TRBJ1-4; TRBD1 is a possible D gene (5 bases). Germline CDR1 is SGHNT and CDR2 is YENEEA. V was trimmed by 5 bases and J by 5 bases, leaving 9 bases between them. The CDR3 has 13 residues. The CDR3, as DNA: TGTGCCAGCAGCCACAGGATAAATGAAAAACTGTTTTTT. The encoded protein is CASSHRINEKLFF.

The chain couples TRBV23-1 to TRBJ1-3; D ambiguous. TRBV23-1 is an open reading frame whose function is uncertain. With 8 bases removed from V and 0 bases from J, the gap between germline ends came to 14 bases. This CDR3 contains 15 residues. The CDR3, as DNA: TGCGCCAGCTCAAACTTAGATTACTCTGGAAACACCATATATTTT. This codes for CASSNLDYSGNTIYF.

The rearrangement joins TRBV3-1 (or the pseudogene TRBV3-2) to TRBJ2-7, with 7 bases fitting TRBD2. This CDR3 is 16 amino acids long. Germline V gene sequence: CDR1 LGHDT, CDR2 YNNKEL (reference sequence). V trimming: 2 bases; J trimming: 3 bases; junction bases outside the gene matches: 10. The CDR3 region is CASSQMGTIRLYEQYF. DNA of the CDR3: TGTGCCAGCAGCCAAATGGGGACTATCAGACTCTACGAGCAGTACTTC.

The chain uses TRBV2 and TRBJ2-1; D ambiguous. Trimming left V 8 bases short and J 3 bases short, with 20 bases between. CDR1 is SNHLY, CDR2 FYNNEI, per germline. The CDR3 is 16 amino acids. CDR3 region: CASGSHPGMGYNEQFF. The CDR3 DNA sequence: TGTGCCAGCGGGTCCCACCCGGGTATGGGCTACAATGAGCAGTTCTTC.

The V call is TRBV10-2, the J call TRBJ2-1; 9 nucleotides agree with TRBD1. The V gene's germline CDR1 is WSHSY and CDR2 SAAADI. CDR3 length equals 16 residues. The junction had 6 bases not matched to a gene; V was cut back by 4 bases and J by 2 bases. CDR3 amino acids: CASSGEDRGAYNEQFF. The CDR3 DNA sequence: TGCGCCAGCAGTGGGGAGGACAGGGGTGCCTACAATGAGCAGTTCTTC.

In its sample, this clone was seen once. The chain joins TRBV30 to TRBJ2-1; TRBD2 agrees at 8 bases. CDR1 and CDR2 (germline): GTSNPN, SVGIG (reference sequence). The CDR3 contains 14 residues. V dropped 4 bases and J dropped 2; count of bases not matched to a gene: 4. Here the CDR3 reads CAWNIAGTYNEQFF. The CDR3 bases are TGTGCCTGGAATATAGCGGGGACCTACAATGAGCAGTTCTTC.

This chain links TRBV7-9 with TRBJ2-6; 11 positions agree with TRBD2. With V trimmed by 4 bases and J by 1 base, 6 bases remained unmatched. This CDR3 spans 18 amino acids. In germline, CDR1 is SEHNR, CDR2 FQNEAQ (reference sequence). For the CDR3, the DNA is TGTGCCAGCAGCTGGTGGACTAGCGGGTATTCTGGGGCCAACGTCCTGACTTTC. It codes for CASSWWTSGYSGANVLTF.